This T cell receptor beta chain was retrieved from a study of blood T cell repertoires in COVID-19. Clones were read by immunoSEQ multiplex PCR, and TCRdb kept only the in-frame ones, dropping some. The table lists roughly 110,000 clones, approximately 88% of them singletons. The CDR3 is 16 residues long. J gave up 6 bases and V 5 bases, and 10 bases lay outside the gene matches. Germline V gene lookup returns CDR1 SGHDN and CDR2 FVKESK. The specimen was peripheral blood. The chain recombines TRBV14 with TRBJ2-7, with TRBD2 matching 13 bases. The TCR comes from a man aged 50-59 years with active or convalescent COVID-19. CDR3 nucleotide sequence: TGTGCCAGCAGCTCGTTACTAGCGGGAGGGCCGATCGAGCAGTACTTC. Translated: CASSSLLAGGPIEQYF.